Listed here is a single TCR beta chain. CDR1 is LNHDA, CDR2 SQIVND, per germline (reference sequence). The CDR3 extends over 13 amino acids. Between the trimmed V and J ends, which lost 3 bases and 10 bases, there was a span of 13 bases. The data were taken from a study of control samples from healthy donors and cancer patients. Sequencing used immunoSEQ multiplex PCR; TCRdb keeps in-frame clones, though not all of them. The top ten hold almost 8% of the sample, which has 95,000 to 150,000 clones, 90% to 95% seen once. The V gene is TRBV19, the J gene TRBJ2-1, with D possibly being TRBD2 (5 bases). This TCR was recovered from a woman younger than 35 in good health. Sequencing input: blood. CDR3: CASSIGSRGEQFF. In DNA, the CDR3 is TGTGCCAGTAGTATCGGATCGAGAGGGGAGCAGTTCTTC.